This passage covers 29 T cell receptor beta chains from one sample sequenced in a study of identifying expanded T cells in peripheral blood. Produced via immunoSEQ multiplex PCR; TCRdb's table is partial and in-frame only. The sample shows about 120,000 clones, over 65% of them seen only once. Source material: blood. These receptors were obtained from a person aged 18-69 years in good health.

DNA of the CDR3: TGTGCCAGCTCACCTAACGACAACTCTGGGGCCAACGTCCTGACTTTC. The encoded protein is CASSPNDNSGANVLTF. The chain recombines TRBV18 with TRBJ2-6; D is unresolved. CDR3 size: 16 residues. Trimming removed 3 bases from V and 0 bases from J, with 9 bases in between. Germline V lookup: CDR1 KGHSH, CDR2 LQKENI.

The chain is built from TRBV5-6 and TRBJ2-4; maybe TRBD2 (5 bases). Trimming took off 1 base at V and 8 bases at J, with 13 bases between the two ends. Germline V gene data show CDR1 as SGHDT and CDR2 as YYEEEE. CDR3 length equals 14 residues. The CDR3 loop is CASSLRGNGDIQYF. CDR3 DNA: TGTGCCAGCAGCTTGAGAGGGAATGGGGACATTCAGTACTTC.

This chain uses TRBV7-2 with TRBJ1-1; possible D gene TRBD1, 5 bases. V dropped 3 bases and J dropped 11 bases, with 13 bases sitting between them. Germline V gene sequence: CDR1 SGHTA, CDR2 FQGNSA. The CDR3 has 12 residues. The CDR3 is CASSFPGTDAFF. The CDR3 bases are TGTGCCAGCAGCTTCCCCGGGACGGACGCTTTCTTT.

This chain uses TRBV7-6 with TRBJ2-1; D may correspond to TRBD1 or TRBD2 (5 bases each). Trimming cost V 5 bases and J 7 bases, with 18 bases left between them. Germline V CDR1 and CDR2: SGHVS, FNYEAQ. The CDR3 spans 15 residues. The CDR3 coding sequence is TGTGCCAGCAGCCCCAACGTGGGGGTTGGAAATGAGCAGTTCTTC. Residues: CASSPNVGVGNEQFF.

The chain is built from TRBV19 and TRBJ1-1; D not certain. From germline, CDR1 is LNHDA and CDR2 SQIVND (reference sequence). Trimming stripped 6 bases from V and 3 bases from J, with 14 bases between. The CDR3 sequence is 14 residues long. DNA of the CDR3: TGTGCCAGTAGGATCACAAATTGGGACACTGAAGCTTTCTTT. Protein sequence: CASRITNWDTEAFF. Full variable domain (outside the CDR3, taken from reference TRBV19 and TRBJ1-1): DGGITQSPKYLFRKEGQNVTLSCEQNLNHDAMYWYRQDPGQGLRLIYYSQIVNDFQKGDIAEGYSVSREKKESFPLTVTSAQKNPTAFYLCASRITNWDTEAFFGQGTRLTVV.

The genes are TRBV6-6 and TRBJ1-6, with D perhaps TRBD1 (6 bases). In germline, CDR1 is MNHNY, CDR2 SVGAGI (reference sequence). The CDR3 is 15 amino acids. Trimming stripped 5 bases from V and 8 bases from J, with 16 bases between. DNA for the CDR3: TGTGCCAGCAGTAGGGACAAACACGGAGATTCACCCCTCCACTTT. The encoded protein is CASSRDKHGDSPLHF.

CDR3 amino acids: CSGKTGVPQETQYF. The DNA of the CDR3 is TGCAGCGGAAAGACAGGGGTGCCACAAGAGACCCAGTACTTC. The V and J genes are TRBV29-1 and TRBJ2-5, with 8 bases fitting TRBD1. Looked up from germline, CDR1 is SQVTM and CDR2 is ANQGSEA. V lost 7 bases to trimming and J lost 2 bases; unmatched junction nucleotides: 9. CDR3 size: 14 residues.

This clone was recorded a few times. The chain combines TRBV10-3 with TRBJ1-6; D is uncertain. The germline gives CDR1 ENHRY, CDR2 SYGVKD. The CDR3 loop spans 13 amino acids. Deletions cut 5 bases from V and 7 bases from J, with 9 bases between. CDR3 protein: CAISRTENSPLHF. DNA of the CDR3: TGTGCCATCAGTCGGACGGAGAATTCACCCCTCCACTTT.

The chain links TRBV7-8 to TRBJ2-7, with 7 bases matching TRBD2. V dropped 5 bases and J dropped 4; count of bases not matched to a gene: 17. In germline, CDR1 is SGHVS, CDR2 FQNEAQ. The CDR3 is 17 residues long. The CDR3 loop reads CASSKRAAGSGGYEQYF. The CDR3 nucleotides are TGTGCCAGCAGCAAGCGGGCAGCCGGCTCCGGGGGGTACGAGCAGTACTTC.

The rearrangement joins TRBV11-2 to TRBJ2-5, with 9 bases aligning to TRBD2. V dropped 5 bases and J dropped 1; count of bases not matched to a gene: 2. The CDR3 is 14 amino acids. Germline-derived CDR1 and CDR2 are SGHAT and FQNNGV. The CDR3 DNA reads as TGTGCCAGCAGCCAGGGACTAGCCCAAGAGACCCAGTACTTC. It codes for CASSQGLAQETQYF.

V usage is TRBV7-6 and J usage is TRBJ1-5; 7 bases map to TRBD1. The CDR3 is 18 residues long. Germline CDR1 reads SGHVS; CDR2 reads FNYEAQ. V trimming: 2 bases; J trimming: 0 bases; junction bases outside the gene matches: 10. The CDR3 nucleotides read TGTGCCAGCAGCTTAACCCCCCCCGGGACAGATAGCAATCAGCCCCAGCATTTT. This gives the protein CASSLTPPGTDSNQPQHF.

This chain uses TRBV20-1 with TRBJ2-7, with 8 bases that match TRBD2. Germline V gene lookup returns CDR1 DFQATT and CDR2 SNEGSKA (reference sequence). Trimming cost V 5 bases and J 8 bases; bases outside gene matches: 5. There are 11 residues in the CDR3. CDR3 in DNA: TGCAGTGCTGAGCGGGGGTCGCAGCAGTACTTC. This codes for CSAERGSQQYF.

V usage is TRBV14 and J usage is TRBJ1-2, with D tentatively TRBD1 (5 bases). From germline, CDR1 is SGHDN and CDR2 FVKESK. Trimming removed 2 bases at V and 4 bases at J, with 14 bases between. This CDR3 region has 15 residues. Here the CDR3 DNA reads TGTGCCAGCAGCCAATGGAAATCCGGGGGCTATGGCTACACCTTC. Translated, it gives CASSQWKSGGYGYTF. Filled out from reference TRBV14 and TRBJ1-2, the complete variable domain reads EAGVTQFPSHSVIEKGQTVTLRCDPISGHDNLYWYRRVMGKEIKFLLHFVKESKQDESGMPNNRFLAERTGGTYSTLKVQPAELEDSGVYFCASSQWKSGGYGYTFGSGTRLTVV.

The chain uses TRBV7-9 and TRBJ1-2; D uncertain. This CDR3 is 15 amino acids long. V dropped 1 base and J dropped 5 bases, with 14 bases sitting between them. CDR1 and CDR2 (germline): SEHNR, FQNEAQ (reference sequence). The CDR3 is CASSLGPGTVYGYTF. The CDR3, as DNA: TGTGCCAGCAGCTTAGGACCGGGAACGGTATATGGCTACACCTTC.

The chain is built from TRBV7-9 and TRBJ1-1, with a possible D match to TRBD1 (5 bases). Trimming removed 7 bases at V and 5 bases at J, with 23 bases between. Germline V gene lookup returns CDR1 SEHNR and CDR2 FQNEAQ (reference sequence). This CDR3 is built from 16 residues. The CDR3 DNA reads TGTGCCAGCAACCCACGAACAGGACCCTCGGGGACTGAAGCTTTCTTT. It translates to CASNPRTGPSGTEAFF.

The chain joins TRBV30 to TRBJ2-7; perhaps TRBD2 as D (6 bases). The V gene lost 6 bases and the J gene lost 9 bases, with 24 bases spanning the gap. Germline V CDR1 and CDR2: GTSNPN, SVGIG (reference sequence). The CDR3 runs to 14 residues. This chain's CDR3 is CACAGPPSLGVQYF. CDR3 in DNA: TGTGCCTGCGCGGGACCGCCGTCCCTAGGTGTGCAGTACTTC.

The J gene is TRBJ2-7, the V gene TRBV19; D tentatively reads TRBD1 or TRBD2 (5 bases each). Trimming removed 4 bases at V and 3 bases at J, with 13 bases between. Germline assignment: CDR1 LNHDA and CDR2 SQIVND (reference sequence). The CDR3 length is 14 residues. CDR3 nucleotides: TGTGCCAGTAGTAAGGGGACGCGAGACTACGAGCAGTACTTC. This codes for CASSKGTRDYEQYF.

This clone is medium-sized. The V call is TRBV10-2, the J call TRBJ2-1, with 10 bases aligning to TRBD1. The V and J ends lost 5 bases and 3 bases, in that order; junction bases with no gene match: 7. Looked up from germline, CDR1 is WSHSY and CDR2 is SAAADI. The CDR3 consists of 16 residues. Here the CDR3 DNA reads TGCGCCAGCAGTAGTGGGACAGGGGAACTCTACAATGAGCAGTTCTTC. It translates to CASSSGTGELYNEQFF.

This clone showed up just a few times. CDR3 in amino acids: CASSSGQGVHEQYF. In DNA, the CDR3 is TGTGCCAGCAGTTCCGGACAGGGTGTGCACGAGCAGTACTTC. V and J are TRBV28 and TRBJ2-7; TRBD1 matches at 8 bases. The CDR3 runs to 14 residues. Germline V gives CDR1 MDHEN, CDR2 SYDVKM. V was pared by 4 bases and J by 5 bases, with 7 bases of the junction left unmatched.

The chain is built from TRBV5-1 and TRBJ1-1, with D perhaps matching TRBD1 (5 bases). This CDR3 comprises 12 residues. V was clipped by 0 bases and J by 7 bases, with 7 bases between them. Per germline, CDR1 SGHRS and CDR2 YFSETQ. For the CDR3, the DNA is TGCGCCAGCAGCTTGGGCAGGGATGAAGCTTTCTTT. It specifies CASSLGRDEAFF.

V usage is TRBV4-3 and J usage is TRBJ2-3; D possibly matches TRBD1 or TRBD2 (5 bases each). CDR3 length equals 16 residues. The germline V and J ends were trimmed by 0 bases and 0 bases, with 10 bases remaining between them. Germline V lookup: CDR1 LGHNA, CDR2 YSLEER. CDR3: CASSQDRGFSTDTQYF. The CDR3 DNA is TGCGCCAGCAGCCAAGATCGGGGCTTTAGCACAGATACGCAGTATTTT.

Only one count was recorded for this clone. V and J are TRBV30 and TRBJ1-2; D is perhaps TRBD1 (6 bases). There are 13 residues in the CDR3. The V end lost 7 bases, the J end lost 2 bases, and 14 bases lay between the germline ends. CDR1 and CDR2 from the germline V gene are GTSNPN and SVGIG (reference sequence). Here the CDR3 DNA reads TGTGCCTACCATCAGGGGATAAACTATGGCTACACCTTC. This encodes CAYHQGINYGYTF.

The J gene is TRBJ1-1, the V gene TRBV7-6; 7 positions agree with TRBD1. V was pared by 0 bases and J by 4 bases, with 14 bases of the junction left unmatched. This CDR3 has 18 amino acids. The V gene's germline CDR1 is SGHVS and CDR2 FNYEAQ. The CDR3 nucleotides are TGTGCCAGCAGCTTAGCGACGGCCTTGGAGGGGGCGAGCACTGAAGCTTTCTTT. It codes for CASSLATALEGASTEAFF.

CDR3 loop: CASSSKYGQDNTEAFF. In DNA form, the CDR3 reads TGCGCCAGCAGCTCAAAATACGGACAGGACAACACTGAAGCTTTCTTT. The rearrangement joins TRBV5-1 to TRBJ1-1; 7 bases are a match to TRBD1. The CDR3 spans 16 residues. Germline V lookup: CDR1 SGHRS, CDR2 YFSETQ. J was trimmed by 2 bases and V by 3 bases; bases with no gene match: 10.

As concerns this clone: In the same sample, other DNA sequences code for this CDR3. The chain couples TRBV6-5 to TRBJ1-6, with unresolved D. The CDR3 contains 14 residues. V gave up 0 bases and J gave up 10 bases, with 10 bases separating them. Germline CDR1 reads MNHEY; CDR2 reads SVGAGI. CDR3 region: CASSYSGSRSPLHF. The CDR3 region has the DNA TGTGCCAGCAGTTACTCAGGTTCACGGTCACCCCTCCACTTT.

This chain joins TRBV10-3 and TRBJ2-3; 12 bases match TRBD2. CDR3 size: 16 residues. Trimming at V came to 3 bases and at J to 2 bases, leaving 3 bases not matched to a gene. Germline V gives CDR1 ENHRY, CDR2 SYGVKD. The CDR3 coding sequence is TGTGCCATCAGTGACCGGACTAGCGGGGTCACAGATACGCAGTATTTT. Encoded protein: CAISDRTSGVTDTQYF.

This clone has only a few counts. The junction and the germline gene differ at one end; a read error may be behind it. The chain recombines TRBV10-3 with TRBJ1-6; no firm D call. CDR1 is ENHRY, CDR2 SYGVKD, per germline. This CDR3 is built from 12 residues. The CDR3 nucleotides are TGTGCCATCAATGAGGGTACTTCACCCCTCCACTTT. Amino acids: CAINEGTSPLHF.

This clone was recorded once. V is TRBV27 and J is TRBJ2-3; D gene unclear. CDR1 and CDR2 from the germline V gene are MNHEY and SMNVEV (reference sequence). Trimming removed 3 bases from V and 6 bases from J, with 10 bases in between. The CDR3 totals 13 residues. The CDR3 DNA reads as TGTGCCAGCAGTTTCTCAGCTGTGGATACGCAGTATTTT. The encoded protein is CASSFSAVDTQYF.

This clone appeared a few times. Since no conserved phenylalanine or tryptophan closes the CDR3, a read error is the likely cause. The DNA is omitted, as the CDR3 cannot be located on it reliably, and the CDR3 follows TCRdb's listing. The chain is built from TRBV27 and TRBJ1-1. Germline V gene sequence: CDR1 MNHEY, CDR2 SMNVEV (reference sequence). The CDR3 length equals 16 residues, ends included. This chain's CDR3 is CASRLRGDGVKGRRSR.